The present T cell receptor (beta chain) was sequenced within a study of blood T cell repertoires in COVID-19. A single count supports this clone. This CDR3 is built from 15 residues. J lost 5 bases, V lost 7 bases, and 10 bases had no gene match. Germline-derived CDR1 and CDR2 are MNHEY and SVGAGI. Authors' analysis steps: For nucleated cells, counts were estimated from reference gene primer amplification. Sequencing was performed with immunoSEQ multiplex PCR; in TCRdb, only in-frame clones are kept and a portion is missing. The V and J calls and clone size are taken from that table; D and trimming were inferred from the DNA. The sample holds about 290,000 clones, roughly 89% seen once.

The sequence came from a woman younger than 45 with COVID-19, enrolled during active disease. Sequenced sample: peripheral blood. The chain employs TRBV6-5 and TRBJ1-5; 8 nucleotides match TRBD1. The CDR3 bases are TGTGCCAGCACCCGCCATGGACAGGGCGATCAGCCCCAGCATTTT. As protein: CASTRHGQGDQPQHF.